The 28 T cell receptor beta chains in this list originate from one sample, sequenced in a study of tumor-infiltrating lymphocytes in primary liver carcinoma. Both blood RNA, taken from unsorted whole blood, and germline DNA were extracted. Total RNA (around 0.45 ug) served as template for TCR beta cDNA synthesis primed by a constant-region primer. Sequencing libraries for TCR beta derived from three nested multiplex PCR rounds that used slightly modified ARM-PCR. Running roughly 10 cycles apiece, the first two PCR rounds relied on TRBV1-TRBV30 forward primers together with a C-beta reverse primer. TCRdb processed the multiplex PCR reads anew with MiXCR; each CDR3 protein has one entry. The profile shows about 350,000 distinct CDR3 sequences, around 60% of them singletons. Sequenced input: peripheral blood. All receptors come from a man aged 35 to 55 with primary liver carcinoma and hepatitis B virus infection.

The chain carries TRBV11-2 and TRBJ2-5, with D maybe TRBD2 (6 bases). CDR1 is SGHAT, CDR2 FQNNGV, per germline. The CDR3 is 14 residues long. Deletions cut 7 bases from V and 13 bases from J, with 25 bases between. This CDR3 reads CASTLLDPGEALYF. The CDR3 DNA reads TGTGCCAGCACTCTCCTGGACCCGGGAGAGGCCCTGTACTTC.

As regards this clonotype: One junction end does not reproduce the germline sequence, and a read error may be involved. The chain uses TRBV11-2 and TRBJ2-5; possible D gene TRBD1, 6 bases. The CDR3 totals 15 residues. From germline, CDR1 is SGHAT and CDR2 FQNNGV. In nucleotides, the CDR3 is TGTGCCAACAGCCCACCAGACAGGTTGCACGAGACCCAGTACTTC. Translation gives CANSPPDRLHETQYF.

This clonotype is classed as large. The chain joins TRBV10-3 to TRBJ2-7; D unclear. CDR3 length: 12 amino acids. Germline V gene lookup returns CDR1 ENHRY and CDR2 SYGVKD. V dropped 3 bases and J dropped 7 bases, with 10 bases sitting between them. CDR3 sequence (DNA): TGTGCCATCAGTGAAGCCGGGCAAGAGCAGTACTTC. This codes for CAISEAGQEQYF.

The gene calls are TRBV7-9 and TRBJ1-1; 9 positions match TRBD1. This CDR3 comprises 15 residues. Per germline, CDR1 SEHNR and CDR2 FQNEAQ (reference sequence). V lost 9 bases and J lost 1; bases outside the gene matches: 9. CDR3 sequence: CASSTWTGANTEAFF. CDR3 bases: TGTGCCAGTAGCACATGGACAGGGGCGAACACTGAAGCTTTCTTT.

This clonotype was seen ten or more times. The chain couples TRBV12-3 or TRBV12-4 to TRBJ2-7; D ambiguous. The CDR3 loop spans 18 amino acids. V lost 6 bases, J lost 2 bases, and 26 bases lay in between. The CDR3 region is CASRPSVTAGPVTYEQYF. In DNA form, the CDR3 reads TGTGCCAGCAGGCCTTCGGTTACCGCCGGGCCCGTAACCTACGAGCAGTACTTC.

At least ten counts were recorded for this clonotype. The gene calls are TRBV12-3 or TRBV12-4 and TRBJ2-7; D may be TRBD2 (6 bases). The CDR3 runs 14 residues. V was trimmed by 3 bases and J by 5 bases, leaving 14 bases between them. The CDR3 is CASSFRAREDEQYF. The CDR3 nucleotides read TGTGCCAGCAGTTTCCGCGCCAGGGAGGACGAGCAGTACTTC.

This clonotype was detected many times. This chain joins TRBV10-2 and TRBJ2-5; 11 bases align to TRBD2. The J segment lost 0 bases and the V segment lost 6 bases, leaving 3 bases of the junction unmatched. CDR1 and CDR2 from the germline V gene are WSHSY and SAAADI. The length of the CDR3 is 15 residues. The CDR3 DNA sequence: TGCGCCAGCAGGACTAGCGGGAAGTACCAAGAGACCCAGTACTTC. It yields the protein CASRTSGKYQETQYF.

Of note for this clonotype: A read error may produce the germline difference seen at one junction end. The V call is TRBV11-2, the J call TRBJ2-1, with TRBD1 matching 8 bases. Germline CDR1 and CDR2: SGHAT and FQNNGV. The CDR3 contains 15 residues. The DNA for the CDR3 is TGTGCCAGCATCTACTCAGGGGGCGCTTACAATGAACCGTACTTC. Its translation is CASIYSGGAYNEPYF. The full variable domain, with the rest looked up from reference TRBV11-2 and TRBJ2-1, is EAGVAQSPRYKIIEKRQSVAFWCNPISGHATLYWYQQILGQGPKLLIQFQNNGVVDDSQLPKDRFSAERLKGVDSTLKIQPAKLEDSAVYLCASIYSGGAYNEPYFGPGTRLTVL.

A word on this clonotype: Being one base from a much bigger clone, this may be a read error. V and J are TRBV4-1 and TRBJ2-7; D is perhaps TRBD2 (5 bases). The length of the CDR3 is 13 residues. From germline, CDR1 is MGHRA and CDR2 YSYEKL. The CDR3 protein is CASSQRPLGERYF. The CDR3 DNA is TGCGCCAGCAGCCAAAGGCCCCTTGGGGAGCGGTACTTC.

At least ten counts were recorded for this clonotype. The CDR3 DNA follows: TGCGCCAGCAGCCCACGGACAGGGGGGTATAGCGGGAGAGGGAATGAGCAGTTCTTC. This translates into CASSPRTGGYSGRGNEQFF. The J gene is TRBJ2-1, the V gene TRBV4-1; the D gene is possibly TRBD1 (10 bases). V was clipped by 4 bases and J by 7 bases, with 29 bases between them. CDR1 is MGHRA and CDR2 is YSYEKL in the germline V gene. There are 19 residues in the CDR3.

Turning to this clonotype: A junction end diverges from the germline sequence, so it may reflect a read error. The gene calls are TRBV12-3 or TRBV12-4 and TRBJ2-1, with TRBD1 matching 9 bases. CDR3 length: 15 amino acids. In DNA, the CDR3 is TGTGCCAGCGGGGCCCGGACAGGGGAAAATAACGAGCAGTTTTTC. Residues: CASGARTGENNEQFF.

A few counts support this clonotype. The chain couples TRBV14 to TRBJ2-3, with TRBD2 as a possible D gene (5 bases). V gave up 2 bases and J gave up 2 bases, with 14 bases separating them. The germline gives CDR1 SGHDN, CDR2 FVKESK. The CDR3 spans 16 residues. The CDR3 here is CASSQSGGLITDTQYF. The CDR3 bases are TGTGCCAGCAGCCAAAGCGGCGGGCTAATCACAGATACGCAGTATTTT.

Points on this clonotype: One end of the junction fails to match germline, which may point to a read error. J is TRBJ1-1 and V is TRBV4-1; TRBD1 agrees at 8 bases. This CDR3 is 14 amino acids long. Per the germline V gene, CDR1 is MGHRA and CDR2 is YSYEKL. CDR3 DNA sequence: TGCACCAGCAGCCGAGGACAGGGGAACACTGAAGCTTTCTTT. Translation gives CTSSRGQGNTEAFF.

With regard to this clonotype: This sequence may be a read error, since a much larger clone differs from it by one base. This chain links TRBV4-1 with TRBJ1-1; maybe TRBD1 (6 bases). Trimming stripped 0 bases from V and 0 bases from J, with 17 bases between. Germline CDR1 and CDR2: MGHRA and YSYEKL. The CDR3 covers 18 residues. The CDR3 loop is CASSQDGAMGHLNTEAFF. DNA of the CDR3: TGCGCCAGCAGCCAAGACGGGGCAATGGGACACCTGAACACTGAAGCTTTCTTT.

Remarks on this clonotype: A single base separates this from a much larger clone, so it may be a read error. V gene TRBV4-2 combines with J gene TRBJ2-2; possibly TRBD1 for D (5 bases). This CDR3 contains 16 residues. Germline V gene lookup returns CDR1 LGHNA and CDR2 YNFKEQ. V gave up 3 bases and J gave up 7 bases, with 18 bases separating them. The CDR3, as DNA: TGTGCCAGCAGCCATCCAGGTAGCAGGGCGGACGGGGAGCTGTTTTTT. Protein: CASSHPGSRADGELFF.

Comments on this clonotype: A read error may explain this, as a much larger clone is one base away. The chain has TRBV12-3 or TRBV12-4 and TRBJ2-1; TRBD1 matches at 12 bases. The CDR3 length is 14 residues. Germline trimming cut 7 bases from V and 9 bases from J; bases unmatched to any gene: 7. CDR3 protein: CASIPGQGAVEQFF. The CDR3, as DNA: TGTGCCAGCATTCCGGGACAGGGGGCCGTTGAGCAGTTCTTC.

The J gene is TRBJ2-5, the V gene TRBV6-5, with D possibly TRBD2 on 5 matching bases. Trimming removed 5 bases from V and 8 bases from J, with 18 bases in between. Germline loops: CDR1 MNHEY, CDR2 SVGAGI. This CDR3 spans 14 amino acids. The CDR3 loop is CASSRRHLGNTQYF. The CDR3 bases are TGTGCCAGCAGTAGGAGGCACTTAGGGAACACCCAGTACTTC.

J is TRBJ1-5 and V is TRBV10-2, with 7 bases identical to TRBD1. This CDR3 spans 13 amino acids. J lost 6 bases, V lost 7 bases, and 6 bases had no gene match. Germline lookup yields CDR1 WSHSY and CDR2 SAAADI. CDR3 sequence: CASKGATGQPQHF. The CDR3 DNA sequence: TGCGCCAGCAAGGGGGCAACCGGTCAGCCCCAGCATTTT.

The rearrangement joins TRBV6-1 to TRBJ1-5; 9 bases are shared with TRBD1. The CDR3 contains 15 residues. Germline CDR1 reads MNHNS; CDR2 reads SASEGT. V was pared by 6 bases and J by 4 bases, with 7 bases of the junction left unmatched. The CDR3 sequence is CASRSGGQGNQPQHF. The CDR3 DNA sequence: TGTGCCAGCAGGAGCGGGGGACAGGGTAATCAGCCCCAGCATTTT.

This clonotype was observed many times. The chain recombines TRBV13 with TRBJ2-3, with 10 nucleotides matching TRBD2. The V and J ends lost 5 bases and 6 bases, in that order; junction bases with no gene match: 8. Germline loops: CDR1 PRHDT, CDR2 FYEKMQ (reference sequence). The CDR3 totals 15 residues. The CDR3 spells CASSPEREGRDTQYF. CDR3 in DNA: TGTGCCAGCAGCCCAGAGCGGGAGGGCCGGGATACGCAGTATTTT. Together with reference TRBV13 and TRBJ2-3, the CDR3 gives the full variable domain: AAGVIQSPRHLIKEKRETATLKCYPIPRHDTVYWYQQGPGQDPQFLISFYEKMQSDKGSIPDRFSAQQFSDYHSELNMSSLELGDSALYFCASSPEREGRDTQYFGPGTRLTVL.

As concerns this clonotype: A much larger clone is a single base away; this may be a read error. This chain uses TRBV6-2 or TRBV6-3 with TRBJ1-1; a possible D gene is TRBD1 (6 bases). Trimming stripped 9 bases from V and 6 bases from J, with 14 bases between. Looked up from germline, CDR1 is MNHEY and CDR2 is SVGEGT. The CDR3 contains 12 residues. CDR3 sequence reads: CARSQQGPEAFF. CDR3 nucleotide sequence: TGTGCCAGGAGCCAACAGGGCCCTGAAGCTTTCTTT.

This clonotype came up a few times. The chain uses TRBV10-2 and TRBJ1-5, with TRBD1 matching over 9 bases. The germline CDR1 and CDR2 sequences are WSHSY and SAAADI. The CDR3 covers 13 residues. V was pared by 9 bases and J by 6 bases, with 6 bases of the junction left unmatched. This chain's CDR3 is CASSQGAGQPQHF. The CDR3 DNA follows: TGCGCCAGTTCACAGGGGGCAGGTCAGCCCCAGCATTTT.

This clonotype was picked up a small number of times. The chain combines TRBV14 with TRBJ2-1; maybe TRBD1 (6 bases). The CDR3 runs 14 residues. Germline V CDR1 and CDR2: SGHDN, FVKESK. V lost 1 base and J lost 2, with 6 bases in between. CDR3 coding DNA: TGTGCCAGCAGCCAAGGACAGGCCTACAATGAGCAGTTCTTC. This codes for CASSQGQAYNEQFF.

This clonotype was detected only once. Germline and junction disagree at one end, which may indicate a read error. J is TRBJ2-5 and V is TRBV11-1, with 7 bases aligning to TRBD1. Looked up from germline, CDR1 is SGHAT and CDR2 is FQDESV (reference sequence). There are 14 residues in the CDR3. The CDR3 reads CASCGQVDVETQHF. For the CDR3, the DNA is TGTGCCAGCTGTGGACAGGTGGATGTGGAGACCCAGCACTTC.

The table lists this clonotype with a count of one. Because the CDR3 is missing its conserved closing phenylalanine or tryptophan, this is likely a read error. CDR3 coding DNA: TGTGCCAGCAGCTTAGATTTGGGGGATGAGCAGTTCTCC. This codes for CASSLDLGDEQFS. The chain combines TRBV11-2 with TRBJ2-1; D possibly matches TRBD1 or TRBD2 (5 bases each). This CDR3 contains 13 residues. Deletions cut 0 bases from V and 8 bases from J, with 8 bases between. Germline loops: CDR1 SGHAT, CDR2 FQNNGV.

About this clonotype: Its ends do not fully match the called genes, so a read error is possible. V and J are TRBV7-9 and TRBJ2-3; unclear D gene. Germline V CDR1 and CDR2: SEHNR, FQNEAQ (reference sequence). The CDR3 is 12 residues long. The CDR3 sequence: CAISHSRDTQYF. The CDR3 nucleotides read TGTGCCATCAGCCACAGCAGAGATACGCAGTATTTT.

The V gene is TRBV13, the J gene TRBJ1-2, with D hard to call. Looked up from germline, CDR1 is PRHDT and CDR2 is FYEKMQ (reference sequence). Trimming removed 1 base at V and 1 base at J, with 10 bases between. This CDR3 comprises 15 residues. Here the CDR3 DNA reads TGTGCCAGCAGCTTAGTTGGGCTTAGTAACTATGGCTACACCTTC. Translation gives CASSLVGLSNYGYTF.

With respect to this clonotype: Relative to the germline gene, one junction end is altered; a read error may explain this. This rearrangement joins TRBV11-3 to TRBJ2-1; D gene ambiguous. CDR3 size: 14 residues. The germline gives CDR1 SGHNT, CDR2 YENEEA. The CDR3 spells CARSLGNSYNEQFF. CDR3 coding DNA: TGTGCCAGAAGCTTAGGGAACTCCTACAACGAGCAGTTCTTC.